This T cell receptor beta chain is drawn from a study of metastatic and nonmetastatic thyroid tumors. Study in general: Thyroid patients, malignant and benign, had repertoires compared across blood and tumor or nodule tissue.

Overall study findings and caveats: Malignant thyroid tumors reportedly exceeded benign nodules significantly in TCR beta diversity, with the difference appearing in blood and tumor.

In the source study's methods: It was from CDR3 differences across clinicopathological groups that a distant-metastasis classifier for papillary thyroid cancer was built. TCRdb used MiXCR to call clones anew from the PCR reads. TCRdb assigned the V and J calls; the authors' analysis was not used. The sample holds 3,000 to 5,000 clones, approximately 36% seen once. The sample holds a few counts of this clone. The antigen remains unidentified. Trimming removed 3 bases from V and 6 bases from J, with 8 bases in between. CDR3 length: 13 amino acids. Germline-derived CDR1 and CDR2 are SEHNR and FQNEAQ (reference sequence). Treatment of any kind had been given to no patient before thyroid surgery.

The source material was adjacent normal tissue. The chain employs TRBV7-9 and TRBJ2-2, with D possibly TRBD2 on 5 matching bases. The clonotype originates from a female donor with papillary thyroid cancer or a benign thyroid nodule (not recorded which). Some clones in this sample may be carry-over from other donors' samples. CDR3 residues: CASSFLASGELFF. In nucleotides, the CDR3 is TGTGCCAGCAGCTTCTTAGCGTCCGGGGAGCTGTTTTTT.